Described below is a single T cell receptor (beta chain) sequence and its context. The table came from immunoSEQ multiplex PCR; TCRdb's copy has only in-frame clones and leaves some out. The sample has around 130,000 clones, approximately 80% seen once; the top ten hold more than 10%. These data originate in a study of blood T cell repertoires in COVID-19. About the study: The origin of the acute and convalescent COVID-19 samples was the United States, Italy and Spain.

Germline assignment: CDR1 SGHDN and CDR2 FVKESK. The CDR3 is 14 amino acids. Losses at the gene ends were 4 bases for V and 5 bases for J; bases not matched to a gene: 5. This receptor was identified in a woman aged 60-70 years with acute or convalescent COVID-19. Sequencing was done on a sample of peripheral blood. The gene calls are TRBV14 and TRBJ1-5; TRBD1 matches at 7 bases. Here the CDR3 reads CASSRQGLHQPQHF. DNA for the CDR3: TGTGCCAGCAGCCGACAGGGTCTTCATCAGCCCCAGCATTTT.